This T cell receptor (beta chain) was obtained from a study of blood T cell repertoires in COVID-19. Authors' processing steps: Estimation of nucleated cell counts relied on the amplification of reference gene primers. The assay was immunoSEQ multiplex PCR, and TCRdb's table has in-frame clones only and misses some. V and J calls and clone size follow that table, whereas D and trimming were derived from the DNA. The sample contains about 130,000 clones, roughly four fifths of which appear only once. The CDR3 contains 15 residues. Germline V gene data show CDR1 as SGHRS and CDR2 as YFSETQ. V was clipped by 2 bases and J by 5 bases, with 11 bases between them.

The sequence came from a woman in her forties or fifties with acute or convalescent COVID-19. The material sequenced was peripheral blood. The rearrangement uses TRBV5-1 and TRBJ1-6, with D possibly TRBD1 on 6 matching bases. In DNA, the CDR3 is TGCGCCAGCAGCTTAAATACAGGGAATAATTCACCCCTCCACTTT. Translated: CASSLNTGNNSPLHF.